A single sample is the source of the 27 T cell receptor beta chains below, sequenced in a study of cytomegalovirus exposure and HLA in healthy donors. PCR primers comprised 60 Vbeta and 13 Jbeta primers. The data were produced by immunoSEQ multiplex PCR, yet TCRdb's version contains in-frame clones alone and is incomplete. In the table there are 100,000 to 150,000 clones, around 68% of which are singletons. The sequencing sample was made of PBMCs. The receptors derive from a man aged 35 to 55 in good health and CMV-seropositive.

CDR3 sequence reads: CASSLGSHYGYTF. The CDR3 DNA reads TGTGCCAGCAGTTTAGGCAGTCACTATGGCTACACCTTC. The J gene is TRBJ1-2, the V gene TRBV28; D is undetermined. V was cut by 2 bases and J by 3 bases, with 7 bases left in between. The CDR3 covers 13 residues. CDR1 is MDHEN and CDR2 is SYDVKM in the germline V gene.

This clone has only a few counts. Within the sample, other DNA sequences also encode this same CDR3. The V call is TRBV2, the J call TRBJ1-1; maybe TRBD1 (5 bases). CDR1 and CDR2 from the germline V gene are SNHLY and FYNNEI. The germline V and J ends were trimmed by 6 bases and 2 bases, with 13 bases remaining between them. This CDR3 region has 14 residues. CDR3 amino acids: CASSSTVLNTEAFF. The DNA of the CDR3 is TGTGCCAGCAGCTCGACAGTGCTCAACACTGAAGCTTTCTTT.

The genes are TRBV5-1 and TRBJ2-7, with D possibly being TRBD1 (6 bases). The germline V and J ends were trimmed by 4 bases and 3 bases, with 11 bases remaining between them. Looked up from germline, CDR1 is SGHRS and CDR2 is YFSETQ. This CDR3 contains 13 residues. CDR3 amino acids: CASSPGQFYEQYF. CDR3 in DNA: TGCGCCAGCAGCCCTGGACAGTTCTACGAGCAGTACTTC. Complete variable domain (other parts from reference TRBV5-1 and TRBJ2-7): KAGVTQTPRYLIKTRGQQVTLSCSPISGHRSVSWYQQTPGQGLQFLFEYFSETQRNKGNFPGRFSGRQFSNSRSEMNVSTLELGDSALYLCASSPGQFYEQYFGPGTRLTVT.

The gene calls are TRBV7-2 and TRBJ2-7; D may be TRBD2 (5 bases). The CDR3 has 13 residues. The germline gives CDR1 SGHTA, CDR2 FQGNSA. The germline V and J ends were trimmed by 2 bases and 5 bases, with 10 bases remaining between them. CDR3 sequence reads: CASSLLAENEQYF. The CDR3 DNA is TGTGCCAGCAGCTTACTAGCTGAAAACGAGCAGTACTTC.

This clone was seen only a few times. The chain uses TRBV6-5 and TRBJ1-1, with 7 bases that match TRBD1. V trimming: 6 bases; J trimming: 1 base; junction bases outside the gene matches: 8. Germline CDR1 and CDR2: MNHEY and SVGAGI. The CDR3 is 15 residues long. The CDR3 nucleotides read TGTGCCAGCAGCCCGACAGGGCAGGGGAACACTGAAGCTTTCTTT. Amino acids: CASSPTGQGNTEAFF.

The chain carries TRBV7-9 and TRBJ2-7; 11 bases agree with TRBD1. V shed 3 bases and J 5 bases; nucleotides not matched to a gene: 6. The CDR3 covers 15 residues. CDR1 SEHNR and CDR2 FQNEAQ come from the germline V gene (reference sequence). CDR3 region: CASSFRTGQGDEQYF. The CDR3 DNA is TGTGCCAGCAGCTTTCGCACGGGACAGGGGGACGAGCAGTACTTC.

The chain employs TRBV19 and TRBJ2-7; D is possibly TRBD2 (6 bases). With 6 bases removed from V and 0 bases from J, the gap between germline ends came to 12 bases. The CDR3 sequence is 14 residues long. In germline, CDR1 is LNHDA, CDR2 SQIVND (reference sequence). CDR3 region: CASSPGLNSYEQYF. The CDR3 nucleotides are TGTGCCAGTAGCCCGGGACTCAACTCCTACGAGCAGTACTTC.

This clone was found once. The chain combines TRBV27 with TRBJ2-7, with TRBD2 identical over 10 bases. The germline V gene has CDR1 MNHEY and CDR2 SMNVEV (reference sequence). V lost 11 bases, J lost 4 bases, and 8 bases stayed unmatched. The CDR3 is made up of 13 amino acids. The CDR3, as DNA: TGTGCCGGCAAACTAGCGGGAAAATACGAGCAGTACTTC. It encodes CAGKLAGKYEQYF.

This clone was seen just once. This chain joins TRBV30 and TRBJ2-1, with unresolved D. The V and J ends lost 0 bases and 7 bases respectively, with 10 bases between them. Germline CDR1 reads GTSNPN; CDR2 reads SVGIG (reference sequence). This CDR3 contains 13 residues. Here the CDR3 DNA reads TGTGCCTGGAGTGTAGGCAGGTTAAATGAGCAGTTCTTC. Amino acids: CAWSVGRLNEQFF.

This chain uses TRBV11-2 with TRBJ2-7; the D gene is possibly TRBD2 (6 bases). The CDR3 is 15 amino acids. Trimming took 1 base from V and 2 from J, leaving 12 bases between them. Germline-derived CDR1 and CDR2 are SGHAT and FQNNGV. CDR3 coding DNA: TGTGCCAGCAGCTTAGTTTGGACTACTGCCTACGAGCAGTACTTC. Translation gives CASSLVWTTAYEQYF.

The rearrangement joins TRBV28 to TRBJ1-6; D is unresolved. CDR1 MDHEN and CDR2 SYDVKM come from the germline V gene. CDR3 length equals 13 residues. V lost 7 bases to trimming and J lost 7 bases, with 11 bases between them. In DNA form, the CDR3 reads TGTGCCAGCATAGCCCTCCTCAATTCACCCCTCCACTTT. Encoded protein: CASIALLNSPLHF.

The chain couples TRBV5-6 to TRBJ1-1, with no clear D. Trimming removed 1 base from V and 0 bases from J, with 4 bases in between. The germline gives CDR1 SGHDT, CDR2 YYEEEE. This CDR3 spans 13 amino acids. The CDR3 nucleotides are TGTGCCAGCAGCTTGTACATGAACACTGAAGCTTTCTTT. Protein sequence: CASSLYMNTEAFF.

This clone appeared once. The chain joins TRBV5-1 to TRBJ2-3, with TRBD1 matching 9 bases. The CDR3 loop spans 16 amino acids. Germline CDR1 and CDR2: SGHRS and YFSETQ. The trim removed 0 bases at V and 1 base at J, leaving 3 bases unmatched. Written as DNA, the CDR3 is TGCGCCAGCAGCTTGGATCGGACAGGGGGCACAGATACGCAGTATTTT. It yields the protein CASSLDRTGGTDTQYF. Full variable domain (remainder filled in from reference TRBV5-1 and TRBJ2-3): KAGVTQTPRYLIKTRGQQVTLSCSPISGHRSVSWYQQTPGQGLQFLFEYFSETQRNKGNFPGRFSGRQFSNSRSEMNVSTLELGDSALYLCASSLDRTGGTDTQYFGPGTRLTVL.

This rearrangement joins TRBV6-1 to TRBJ2-7, with 8 bases identical to TRBD1. CDR1 is MNHNS, CDR2 SASEGT, per germline. The CDR3 loop spans 14 amino acids. V trimming: 5 bases; J trimming: 6 bases; junction bases outside the gene matches: 9. CDR3 loop: CASSTVQGEGEQYF. In DNA form, the CDR3 reads TGTGCCAGCAGTACGGTACAGGGGGAAGGCGAGCAGTACTTC.

The V gene is TRBV10-3, the J gene TRBJ2-5; TRBD2 matches 8 bases. CDR1 is ENHRY, CDR2 SYGVKD, per germline. V was pared by 11 bases and J by 5 bases, with 10 bases of the junction left unmatched. The CDR3 consists of 13 residues. The CDR3 nucleotides read TGTGCCGCTGCGGGACTAGGAGGGGAGACCCAGTACTTC. As protein: CAAAGLGGETQYF.

Worth noting for this clone: Other DNA sequences in the sample encode the same CDR3. V and J are TRBV7-9 and TRBJ1-2; TRBD1 matches 10 bases. V trimming: 8 bases; J trimming: 6 bases; junction bases outside the gene matches: 6. Germline CDR1 and CDR2: SEHNR and FQNEAQ (reference sequence). This CDR3 has 13 amino acids. For the CDR3, the DNA is TGTGCCAGCCGTCCAGGGACAGGGGATGGCTACACCTTC. It encodes CASRPGTGDGYTF. The full variable domain, rest sourced from reference TRBV7-9 and TRBJ1-2, is DTGVSQNPRHKITKRGQNVTFRCDPISEHNRLYWYRQTLGQGPEFLTYFQNEAQLEKSRLLSDRFSAERPKGSFSTLEIQRTEQGDSAMYLCASRPGTGDGYTFGSGTRLTVV.

The gene calls are TRBV30 and TRBJ1-1; 7 bases are shared with TRBD1. Unmatched junction bases numbered 5, after V lost 7 bases and J lost 0 bases. The CDR3 totals 13 residues. Germline V CDR1 and CDR2: GTSNPN, SVGIG (reference sequence). This CDR3 reads CASSGQLNTEAFF. CDR3 nucleotide sequence: TGTGCCTCTTCGGGACAGTTGAACACTGAAGCTTTCTTT. Full variable domain (rest looked up from reference TRBV30 and TRBJ1-1): SQTIHQWPATLVQPVGSPLSLECTVEGTSNPNLYWYRQAAGRGLQLLFYSVGIGQISSEVPQNLSASRPQDRQFILSSKKLLLSDSGFYLCASSGQLNTEAFFGQGTRLTVV.

This clone was detected only a few times. The CDR3 protein is CASSYRVRETQYF. The CDR3 nucleotides are TGTGCCAGCAGTTACAGGGTACGAGAGACCCAGTACTTC. The V and J genes are TRBV2 and TRBJ2-5, with D perhaps matching TRBD1 (6 bases). CDR1 is SNHLY and CDR2 is FYNNEI in the germline V gene. CDR3 length: 13 residues. The V and J ends lost 5 bases and 4 bases respectively, with 11 bases between them.

This clone was detected only once. V is TRBV5-6 and J is TRBJ2-3; 7 positions agree with TRBD1. The trim removed 3 bases at V and 1 base at J, leaving 11 bases unmatched. Germline CDR1 reads SGHDT; CDR2 reads YYEEEE. The CDR3 spans 17 residues. The CDR3 bases are TGTGCCAGCAGCTCCTTCTTGACAGGGTTGGGCACAGATACGCAGTATTTT. Its translation: CASSSFLTGLGTDTQYF.

The genes are TRBV6-4 and TRBJ1-1; 7 bases fit TRBD1. This CDR3 comprises 17 residues. CDR1 MRHNA and CDR2 SNTAGT come from the germline V gene. J was trimmed by 5 bases and V by 2 bases; bases with no gene match: 14. This CDR3 reads CASSDTYRTGMGTEAFF. The DNA of the CDR3 is TGTGCCAGCAGTGACACTTACCGGACAGGAATGGGAACTGAAGCTTTCTTT.

V usage is TRBV6-6 and J usage is TRBJ2-3; maybe TRBD1 (6 bases). Per the germline V gene, CDR1 is MNHNY and CDR2 is SVGAGI (reference sequence). V gave up 5 bases and J gave up 4 bases, with 10 bases separating them. This CDR3 region has 13 residues. This CDR3 is CASSLGAADTQYF. In DNA form, the CDR3 reads TGTGCCAGCAGTCTGGGGGCCGCAGATACGCAGTATTTT.

This clone was detected only once. The chain couples TRBV5-6 to TRBJ1-2, with 7 nucleotides matching TRBD1. The CDR3 runs to 16 residues. The germline V gene encodes CDR1 SGHDT and CDR2 YYEEEE. J lost 7 bases, V lost 2 bases, and 14 bases had no gene match. This CDR3 is CASSFSRLDRVGGYTF. For the CDR3, the DNA is TGTGCCAGCAGCTTCAGCCGCCTTGACAGGGTGGGTGGCTACACCTTC. Full variable domain (missing parts from reference TRBV5-6 and TRBJ1-2): DAGVTQSPTHLIKTRGQQVTLRCSPKSGHDTVSWYQQALGQGPQFIFQYYEEEERQRGNFPDRFSGHQFPNYSSELNVNALLLGDSALYLCASSFSRLDRVGGYTFGSGTRLTVV.

The chain combines TRBV28 with TRBJ1-2; 12 nucleotides line up with TRBD1. The CDR3 contains 15 residues. J gave up 5 bases and V 10 bases, and 11 bases lay outside the gene matches. In germline, CDR1 is MDHEN, CDR2 SYDVKM. This CDR3 is CAILRDRGRLYGYTF. In DNA, the CDR3 is TGTGCCATCCTCCGGGACAGGGGGCGGCTGTATGGCTACACCTTC.

This chain links TRBV5-4 with TRBJ1-1; 7 nucleotides line up with TRBD1. CDR3 length equals 14 residues. With 4 bases clipped from V and 4 bases from J, the junction kept 7 bases outside the gene matches. Germline CDR1 reads SGHNT; CDR2 reads YYREEE (reference sequence). The CDR3 DNA reads TGTGCCAGCAGCAGCGCGGAGGGGGCCACTGAAGCTTTCTTT. Amino acid sequence: CASSSAEGATEAFF.

This chain links TRBV2 with TRBJ2-1, with D possibly matching TRBD1 (5 bases). Per germline, CDR1 SNHLY and CDR2 FYNNEI. This CDR3 is 12 amino acids long. The V end was cut by 3 bases, the J end by 10 bases, with 10 bases between. CDR3 DNA sequence: TGTGCCAGCAGTGATGATGGGGCCGAGCAGTTCTTC. It codes for CASSDDGAEQFF.

In DNA form, the CDR3 reads TGTGCCAGCAGTAGGACTGGCGGGGAGCTGTTTTTT. Protein: CASSRTGGELFF. V and J are TRBV6-5 and TRBJ2-2, with D possibly TRBD2 on 5 matching bases. The germline CDR1 and CDR2 sequences are MNHEY and SVGAGI. The CDR3 has 12 residues. Trimming took 5 bases from V and 7 from J, leaving 8 bases between them.

This clone has only a few counts. CDR3 bases: TGTGCCAGCAGCCCCATAGTCTACTACGAGCAGTACTTC. Residues: CASSPIVYYEQYF. The V call is TRBV7-9, the J call TRBJ2-7; no firm D call. The germline CDR1 and CDR2 sequences are SEHNR and FQNEAQ (reference sequence). This CDR3 spans 13 amino acids. Trimming removed 5 bases at V and 3 bases at J, with 11 bases between.